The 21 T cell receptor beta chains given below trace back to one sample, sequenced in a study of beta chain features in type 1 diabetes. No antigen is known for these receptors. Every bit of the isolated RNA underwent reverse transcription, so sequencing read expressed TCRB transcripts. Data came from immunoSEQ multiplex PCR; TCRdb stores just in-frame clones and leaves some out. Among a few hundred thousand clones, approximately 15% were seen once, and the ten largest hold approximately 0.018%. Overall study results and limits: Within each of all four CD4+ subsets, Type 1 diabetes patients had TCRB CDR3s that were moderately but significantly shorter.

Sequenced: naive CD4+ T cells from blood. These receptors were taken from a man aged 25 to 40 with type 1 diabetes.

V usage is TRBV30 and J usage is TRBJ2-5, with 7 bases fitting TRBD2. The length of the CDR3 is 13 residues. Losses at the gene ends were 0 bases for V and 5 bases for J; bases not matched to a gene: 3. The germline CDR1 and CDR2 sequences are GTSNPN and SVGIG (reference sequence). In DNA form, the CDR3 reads TGTGCCTGGAGTGTAATGCGGGGGGAGACCCAGTACTTC. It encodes CAWSVMRGETQYF.

The CDR3 loop is CAWSSLTGDKQPQHF. The CDR3 DNA follows: TGTGCCTGGAGTTCCTTGACAGGGGATAAGCAGCCCCAGCATTTT. This chain links TRBV30 with TRBJ1-5; 8 nucleotides line up with TRBD1. Looked up from germline, CDR1 is GTSNPN and CDR2 is SVGIG (reference sequence). Trimming took 2 bases from V and 7 from J; bases not matched to a gene: 10. The CDR3 is 15 residues long.

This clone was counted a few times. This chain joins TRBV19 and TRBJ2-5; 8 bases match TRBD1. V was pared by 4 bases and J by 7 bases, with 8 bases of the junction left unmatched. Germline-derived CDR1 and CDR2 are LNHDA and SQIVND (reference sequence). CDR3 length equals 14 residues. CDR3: CASSTSGTGATQYF. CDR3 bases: TGTGCCAGTAGTACCTCCGGGACAGGAGCGACCCAGTACTTC.

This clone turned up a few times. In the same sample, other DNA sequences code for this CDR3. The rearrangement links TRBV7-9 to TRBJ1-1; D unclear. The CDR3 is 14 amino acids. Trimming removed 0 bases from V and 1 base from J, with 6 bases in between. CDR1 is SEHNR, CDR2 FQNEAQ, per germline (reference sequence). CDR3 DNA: TGTGCCAGCAGCTTAGCACTTGGGAACACTGAAGCTTTCTTT. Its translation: CASSLALGNTEAFF.

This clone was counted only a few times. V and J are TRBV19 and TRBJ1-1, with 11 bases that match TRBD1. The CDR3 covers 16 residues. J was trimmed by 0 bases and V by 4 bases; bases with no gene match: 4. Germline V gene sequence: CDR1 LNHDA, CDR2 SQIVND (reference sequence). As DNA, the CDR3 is TGTGCCAGTAGTAGCGGGACAGGGGGAATGAACACTGAAGCTTTCTTT. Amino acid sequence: CASSSGTGGMNTEAFF.

Here the CDR3 reads CAISDGVEQYF. Here the CDR3 DNA reads TGTGCCATCAGTGATGGAGTAGAGCAGTACTTC. This chain links TRBV10-3 with TRBJ2-7; D uncertain. This CDR3 is built from 11 residues. V lost 3 bases and J 7 bases, leaving 7 bases between the germline ends. Germline assignment: CDR1 ENHRY and CDR2 SYGVKD.

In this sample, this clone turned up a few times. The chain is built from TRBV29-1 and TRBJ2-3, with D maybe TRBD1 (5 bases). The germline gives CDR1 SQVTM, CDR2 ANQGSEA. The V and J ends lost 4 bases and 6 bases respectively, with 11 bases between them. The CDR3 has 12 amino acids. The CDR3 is CSVARVGDTQYF. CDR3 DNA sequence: TGCAGCGTTGCCAGGGTCGGCGATACGCAGTATTTT.

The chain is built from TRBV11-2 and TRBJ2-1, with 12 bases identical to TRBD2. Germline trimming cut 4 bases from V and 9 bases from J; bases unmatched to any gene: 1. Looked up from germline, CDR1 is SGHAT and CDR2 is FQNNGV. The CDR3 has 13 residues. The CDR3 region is CASSSSGRVEQFF. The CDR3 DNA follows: TGTGCCAGCAGCTCTAGCGGGAGGGTTGAGCAGTTCTTC.

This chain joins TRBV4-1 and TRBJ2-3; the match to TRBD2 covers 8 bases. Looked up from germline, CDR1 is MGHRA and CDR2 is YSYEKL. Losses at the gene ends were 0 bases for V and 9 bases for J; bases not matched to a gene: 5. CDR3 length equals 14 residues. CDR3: CASSQDDSGKTQYF. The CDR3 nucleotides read TGCGCCAGCAGCCAAGATGATAGCGGGAAAACGCAGTATTTT.

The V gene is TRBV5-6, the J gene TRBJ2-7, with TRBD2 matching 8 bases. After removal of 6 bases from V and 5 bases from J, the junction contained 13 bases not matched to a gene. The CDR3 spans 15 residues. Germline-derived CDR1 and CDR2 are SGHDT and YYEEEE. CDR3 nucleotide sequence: TGTGCCAGCACCAACTACAAGCCGGGGGGGAACGAGCAGTACTTC. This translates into CASTNYKPGGNEQYF.

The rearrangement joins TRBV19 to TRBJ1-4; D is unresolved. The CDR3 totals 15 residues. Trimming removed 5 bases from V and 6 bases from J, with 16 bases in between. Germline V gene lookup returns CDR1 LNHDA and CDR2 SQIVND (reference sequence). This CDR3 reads CASSSRDGKDEKLFF. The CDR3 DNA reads TGTGCCAGTAGTTCTCGCGACGGGAAAGATGAAAAACTGTTTTTT.

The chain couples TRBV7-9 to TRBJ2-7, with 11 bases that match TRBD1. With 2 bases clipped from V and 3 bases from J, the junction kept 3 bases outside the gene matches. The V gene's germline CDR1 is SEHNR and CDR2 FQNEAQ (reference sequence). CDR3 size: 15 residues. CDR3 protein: CASSLMGTGGYEQYF. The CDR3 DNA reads TGTGCCAGCAGCTTAATGGGGACAGGGGGCTACGAGCAGTACTTC.

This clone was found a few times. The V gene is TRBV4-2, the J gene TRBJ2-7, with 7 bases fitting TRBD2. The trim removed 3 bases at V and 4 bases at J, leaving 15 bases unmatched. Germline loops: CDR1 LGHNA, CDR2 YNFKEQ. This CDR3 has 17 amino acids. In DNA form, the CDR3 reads TGTGCCAGCAGCCAGGGCTTAGGAAGGGAGGGCCCTTACGAGCAGTACTTC. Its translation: CASSQGLGREGPYEQYF.

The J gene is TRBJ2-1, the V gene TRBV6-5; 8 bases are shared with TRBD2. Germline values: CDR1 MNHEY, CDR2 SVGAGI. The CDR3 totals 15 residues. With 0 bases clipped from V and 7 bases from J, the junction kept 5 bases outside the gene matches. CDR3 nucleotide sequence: TGTGCCAGCAGTTACTCAACGGGAGGGGTGAATGAGCAGTTCTTC. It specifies CASSYSTGGVNEQFF.

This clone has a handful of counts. The CDR3 DNA sequence: TGTGCCTGGAAATTGGGACTAGAGCCTCAGACCCAGTACTTC. This encodes CAWKLGLEPQTQYF. The chain carries TRBV30 and TRBJ2-5, with TRBD2 identical over 8 bases. CDR1 and CDR2 from the germline V gene are GTSNPN and SVGIG (reference sequence). This CDR3 contains 14 residues. V was pared by 4 bases and J by 6 bases, with 10 bases of the junction left unmatched.

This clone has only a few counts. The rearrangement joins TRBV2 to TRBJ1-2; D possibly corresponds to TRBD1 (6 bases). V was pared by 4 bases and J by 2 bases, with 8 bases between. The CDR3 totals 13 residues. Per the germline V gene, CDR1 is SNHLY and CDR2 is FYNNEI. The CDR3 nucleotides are TGTGCCAGCAGTGTGGACAGAAACTATGGCTACACCTTC. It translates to CASSVDRNYGYTF.

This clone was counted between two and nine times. The CDR3 loop is CASSPVTRTYEQYF. The CDR3, as DNA: TGTGCCAGCTCCCCCGTAACTAGAACCTACGAGCAGTACTTC. The V gene is TRBV18, the J gene TRBJ2-7; tentatively, D is TRBD2 (5 bases). Germline V gives CDR1 KGHSH, CDR2 LQKENI. The CDR3 extends over 14 amino acids. Deletions cut 6 bases from V and 2 bases from J, with 14 bases between.

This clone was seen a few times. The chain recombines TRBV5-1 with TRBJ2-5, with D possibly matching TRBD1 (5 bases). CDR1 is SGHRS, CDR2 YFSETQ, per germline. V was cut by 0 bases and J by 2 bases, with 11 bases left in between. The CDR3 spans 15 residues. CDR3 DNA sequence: TGCGCCAGCAGCTTGGGCCATGACAGTCAAGAGACCCAGTACTTC. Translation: CASSLGHDSQETQYF.

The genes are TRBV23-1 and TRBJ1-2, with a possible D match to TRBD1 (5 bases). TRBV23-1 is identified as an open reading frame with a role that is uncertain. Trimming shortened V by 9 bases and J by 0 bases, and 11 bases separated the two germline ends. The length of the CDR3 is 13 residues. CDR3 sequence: CARGGISNYGYTF. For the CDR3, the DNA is TGCGCCAGGGGGGGGATTTCTAACTATGGCTACACCTTC.

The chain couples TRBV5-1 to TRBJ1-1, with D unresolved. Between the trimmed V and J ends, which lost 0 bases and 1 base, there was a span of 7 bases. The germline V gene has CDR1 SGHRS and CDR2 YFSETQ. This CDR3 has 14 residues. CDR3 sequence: CASSLEAGNTEAFF. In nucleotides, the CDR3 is TGCGCCAGCAGCTTGGAGGCAGGGAACACTGAAGCTTTCTTT.

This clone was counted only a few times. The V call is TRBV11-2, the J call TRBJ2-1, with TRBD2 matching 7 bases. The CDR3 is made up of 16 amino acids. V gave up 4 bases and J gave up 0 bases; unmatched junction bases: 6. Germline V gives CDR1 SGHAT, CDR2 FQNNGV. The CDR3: CASSSPGTNSYNEQFF. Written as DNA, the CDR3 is TGTGCCAGCAGCTCCCCCGGGACTAACTCCTACAATGAGCAGTTCTTC.